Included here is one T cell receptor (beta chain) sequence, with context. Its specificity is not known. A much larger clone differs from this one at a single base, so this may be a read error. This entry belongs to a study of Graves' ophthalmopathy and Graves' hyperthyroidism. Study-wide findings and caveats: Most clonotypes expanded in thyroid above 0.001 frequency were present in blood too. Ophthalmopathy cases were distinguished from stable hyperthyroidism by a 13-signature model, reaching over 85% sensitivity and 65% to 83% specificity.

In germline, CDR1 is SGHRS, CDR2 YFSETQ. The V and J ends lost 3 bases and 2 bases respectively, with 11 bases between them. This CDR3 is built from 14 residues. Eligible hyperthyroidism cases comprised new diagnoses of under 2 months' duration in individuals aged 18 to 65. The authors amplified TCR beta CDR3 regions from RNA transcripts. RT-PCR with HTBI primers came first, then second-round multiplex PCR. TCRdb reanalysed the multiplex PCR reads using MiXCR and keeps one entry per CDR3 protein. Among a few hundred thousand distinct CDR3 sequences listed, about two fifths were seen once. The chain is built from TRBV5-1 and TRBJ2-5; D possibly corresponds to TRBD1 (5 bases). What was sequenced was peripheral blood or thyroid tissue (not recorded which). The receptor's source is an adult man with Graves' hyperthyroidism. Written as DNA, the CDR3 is TGCGCCAGCAGCTGGGCAGGGCAGCAAGAGACCCAGTACTTC. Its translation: CASSWAGQQETQYF.